This T cell receptor beta chain was observed in a study of blood T cells in healthy people across ages. Across the whole study: In model experiments, template switching was able to capture about one barcoded beta molecule for every two T cells that were present. Study outcomes and limitations: Per million T cells, TCR beta diversity dropped about linearly as age rose. Higher naive T cell percentage went strongly together with higher TCR beta diversity.

CDR1 is LGHNA, CDR2 YNFKEQ, per germline. This CDR3 region has 15 residues. V lost 8 bases and J lost 4; bases outside the gene matches: 10. Together with a sample-barcoded 5' primer, a J-beta primer mix was included in a second PCR lasting roughly 6 to 12 cycles. TCRdb independently ran MiXCR on the 5' RACE reads; one entry per CDR3 protein. The sample includes about 1.8 million distinct CDR3 sequences, roughly 49% of them seen just once. Researchers collected roughly 10 milliliters of peripheral blood from every single donor. Comments on this clonotype: Its antigen is unknown.

J is TRBJ2-3 and V is TRBV4-2; 9 bases line up with TRBD1. The sequence was obtained from a middle-aged woman in good health. The material sequenced was blood. CDR3 bases: TGTGCCAGCGCAATGGGACAGGGCCCATCAGATACGCAGTATTTT. It encodes CASAMGQGPSDTQYF.